Following are 2 T cell receptor beta chains from one sample sequenced in a study of T cells and Merkel cell carcinoma outcomes. Produced via immunoSEQ multiplex PCR; TCRdb's table is partial and in-frame only. The sample holds 110 to 150 clones, roughly nine tenths seen once. Sequencing was done on a sample of tumor tissue from Merkel cell carcinoma. These receptors were collected from a human donor with Merkel cell carcinoma.

V usage is TRBV7-2 and J usage is TRBJ2-3; D is unclear. Trimming pared 6 bases from V and 1 base from J, leaving 11 bases between. The germline gives CDR1 SGHTA, CDR2 FQGNSA. The CDR3 length is 14 residues. CDR3: CASRIGVGTDTQYF. The CDR3 coding sequence is TGTGCCAGCAGGATAGGTGTGGGCACAGATACGCAGTATTTT.

The chain employs TRBV7-8 and TRBJ1-1; possible D gene TRBD1, 6 bases. The germline V gene has CDR1 SGHVS and CDR2 FQNEAQ. The CDR3 is made up of 15 amino acids. Trimming removed 5 bases at V and 1 base at J, with 14 bases between. The CDR3 loop reads CASSLRDRSNTEAFF. CDR3 bases: TGTGCCAGCAGCCTCCGTGACAGGTCGAACACTGAAGCTTTCTTT.